This TCR beta chain was documented in a study of shared clonotypes between healthy human individuals (dated by TCRdb to 2018 to 2020). Regarding the complete study: Two women and a few men aged 18 to 49 years were included in the cohort. Per donor, three plates each were used for CD4 naive and CD4 memory, two for CD8 naive, and one for CD8 memory. To estimate repertoire size and how much clonotypes are shared between individuals, the study performed deep sequencing of blood TCR repertoires from a few healthy adults. To increase sequencing depth and limit assay-specific biases, TCR repertoire library preparation and sequencing were carried out by different laboratories using diverse techniques. Leukapheresis yielded between about 0.85 and 9.5 billion PBMCs per donor. Summary of the overall study and its limitations: Rarefaction of sorted-subset datasets indicated incomplete sequencing despite the large sequencing depth. Clonotypes shared by all four sorted-subset donors showed higher generation probabilities than non-shared clonotypes. Because the study included only a small number of donors, the genetic and exposure-history diversity represented was limited. Sampling was limited to blood, and TCR repertoires in tissue likely differ from TCR repertoires in blood. Across a few donors, 4.5% to 6.5% of naive CD4, around 3.3% of naive CD8, roughly 2.3% of memory CD4, and approximately 0.42% of memory CD8 clonotypes were shared. Pairwise subsampling led to the expectation that sequencing depth would affect the degree of clonotype sharing among donors. Naive subsets generally had larger estimated clonotype richness than memory subsets did.

On this clone itself: The specificity of this receptor is unknown. Germline and junction disagree at one end, which may indicate a read error.

The germline V gene provides CDR1 MDHEN and CDR2 SYDVKM. The CDR3, from cysteine to phenylalanine, totals 15 residues. The kept DNA is CDR3 alone, 45 bases in frame from the first base. TCR CDR3 regions were amplified from genomic DNA by multiplex PCR using the deep immunoSEQ assay. For each cell subset, the extracted genomic DNA was distributed evenly across all wells of several immunoSEQ 96-well plates, and each plate served as one replicate. For sorted subsets, approximately 190 ng of genomic DNA, equivalent to 25,000 to 35,000 T cell genomes, went into each replicate PCR. The purified libraries were quantified using a Qubit 3.0 fluorometer, sized with a Bioanalyzer 2100, and then quantified again using the KAPA Library Quantification kit. Every immunoSEQ 96-well plate was sequenced on a separate single-read 150-cycle Illumina NextSeq 550 flow cell. Concerning the study's data processing: Because the immunoSEQ output held only junctional sequences and lacked quality scores, the filtering could not match the filtering applied to full-length reads. Sequences were annotated with PyIR, a Python wrapper for IgBLAST v1.9, using IMGT germline references to assign V/J genes and CDR3. Reads were filtered out if the reads had weak V/J assignments (E-value above 1e-6), no CDR3, stop codons, out-of-frame junctions, or ambiguous translated residues. A V3J clonotype was defined by an identical inferred V gene, J gene, and CDR3 amino acid sequence. Percentage overlap between repertoires was calculated by dividing the number of shared unique clonotypes by the size of the smaller repertoire. Richness of each repertoire was evaluated using RTK rarefaction, the Chao1 estimator, and Recon v2.1 estimates of unobserved clonotypes. OLGA was used to compute generation probabilities for all TCRbeta clonotypes that the gDNA method yielded from several donors. TCRdb limited this immuneACCESS table to in-frame rearrangements with V and J called. A share of clones is missing; checked studies link under half to unresolved V genes, and the rest is unexplained. V, J and clone size derive from that table, while D and trimming were established from the DNA sequence. This sample has millions of clones in its table, and approximately 93% of those were observed once. About 0.39% of the sample lies in the top ten.

The donors were healthy, HIV-negative adults who had no recently reported acute infections or vaccinations. Every donor was a Caucasian adult residing in Nashville, Tennessee, USA. Magnetic negative selection was used to enrich CD4+ T cells, after which naive cells were positively selected on CD45RA and the negative fraction became the memory subset. Blood was collected by leukapheresis, and PBMCs were isolated by Ficoll-Histopaque density gradient centrifugation and then cryopreserved in liquid nitrogen vapor phase. Purity and quantity of every magnetically sorted T cell population were checked by analytical flow cytometry. Each sorted fraction had its genomic DNA isolated and then quantified by UV absorbance on a Nanodrop 2000c.

The TCR comes from a man younger than 30 in good health. Some clones in this sample may be carry-over from other donors' samples. This receptor chain uses TRBV28 and TRBJ1-1; no D segment can be confidently identified. Sequenced material: naive CD4+ T cells from PBMCs. The intended sense of this specimen's cell subset or site label: CD45RA+ positively selected. The DNA reads TGTGCCAGCAGTTTAGATAGCCGTTCGGGCTTCGAAGGTTTCTTT. It specifies CASSLDSRSGFEGFF.